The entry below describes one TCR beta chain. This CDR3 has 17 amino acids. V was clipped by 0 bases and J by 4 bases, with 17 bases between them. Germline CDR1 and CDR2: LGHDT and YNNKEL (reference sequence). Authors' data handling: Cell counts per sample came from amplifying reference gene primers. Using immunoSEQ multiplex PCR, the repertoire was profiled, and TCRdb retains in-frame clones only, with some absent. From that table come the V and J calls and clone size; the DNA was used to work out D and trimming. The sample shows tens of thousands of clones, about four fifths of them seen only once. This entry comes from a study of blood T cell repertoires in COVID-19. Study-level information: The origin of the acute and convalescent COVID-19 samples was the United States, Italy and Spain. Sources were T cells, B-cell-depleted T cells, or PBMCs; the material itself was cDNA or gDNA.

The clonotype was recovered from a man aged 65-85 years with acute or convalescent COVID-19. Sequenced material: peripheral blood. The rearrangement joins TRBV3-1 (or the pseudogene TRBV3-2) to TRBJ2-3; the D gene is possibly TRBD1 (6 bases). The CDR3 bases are TGTGCCAGCAGCCAAGATCCCCGCAGGGGAAGGGCAGATACGCAGTATTTT. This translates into CASSQDPRRGRADTQYF.